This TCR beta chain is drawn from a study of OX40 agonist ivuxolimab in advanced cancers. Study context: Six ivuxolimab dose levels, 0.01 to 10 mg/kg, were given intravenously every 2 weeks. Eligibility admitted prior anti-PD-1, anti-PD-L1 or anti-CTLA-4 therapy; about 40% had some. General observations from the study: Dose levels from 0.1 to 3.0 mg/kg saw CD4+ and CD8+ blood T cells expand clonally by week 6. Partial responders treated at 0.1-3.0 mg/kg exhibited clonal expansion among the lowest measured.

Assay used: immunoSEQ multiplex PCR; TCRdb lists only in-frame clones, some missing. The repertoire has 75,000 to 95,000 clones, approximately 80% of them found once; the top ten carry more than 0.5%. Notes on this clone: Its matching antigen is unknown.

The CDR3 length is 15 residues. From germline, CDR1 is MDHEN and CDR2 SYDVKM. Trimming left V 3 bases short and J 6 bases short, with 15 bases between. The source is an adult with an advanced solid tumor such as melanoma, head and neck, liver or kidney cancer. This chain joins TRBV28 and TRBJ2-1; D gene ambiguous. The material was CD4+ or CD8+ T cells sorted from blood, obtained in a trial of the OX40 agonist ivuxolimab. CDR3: CASSLRPTRGNEQFF. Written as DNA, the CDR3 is TGTGCCAGCAGTTTGAGGCCTACCCGCGGCAATGAGCAGTTCTTC. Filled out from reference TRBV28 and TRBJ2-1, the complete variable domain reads DVKVTQSSRYLVKRTGEKVFLECVQDMDHENMFWYRQDPGLGLRLIYFSYDVKMKEKGDIPEGYSVSREKKERFSLILESASTNQTSMYLCASSLRPTRGNEQFFGPGTRLTVL.